These 9 T cell receptor beta chains originate from one sample sequenced in a study of somatic mutations in cytotoxic T cells in rheumatoid arthritis. Data came from immunoSEQ multiplex PCR; TCRdb stores just in-frame clones and leaves some out. The sample includes about 18,000 clones, more than 65% of them seen just once. The sequencing sample was made of CD8+ T cells sorted from blood. The receptors here all came from an adult with rheumatoid arthritis.

This chain joins TRBV30 and TRBJ2-1, with D possibly being TRBD2 (5 bases). Germline CDR1 is GTSNPN and CDR2 is SVGIG (reference sequence). Trimming pared 7 bases from V and 6 bases from J, leaving 13 bases between. The CDR3 extends over 12 amino acids. The CDR3 region is CASSGIPNEQFF. As DNA, the CDR3 is TGTGCCTCGTCGGGGATCCCCAATGAGCAGTTCTTC.

The chain joins TRBV27 to TRBJ1-2; 8 bases fit TRBD1. The CDR3 covers 14 residues. Per germline, CDR1 MNHEY and CDR2 SMNVEV (reference sequence). Germline trimming cut 3 bases from V and 2 bases from J; bases unmatched to any gene: 2. In DNA, the CDR3 is TGTGCCAGCAGTTTGGACAGGGCAAACTATGGCTACACCTTC. Protein sequence: CASSLDRANYGYTF.

The J gene is TRBJ2-7, the V gene TRBV2, with 12 positions matching TRBD2. Germline values: CDR1 SNHLY, CDR2 FYNNEI. The J segment lost 4 bases and the V segment lost 3 bases, leaving 4 bases of the junction unmatched. The CDR3 sequence is 15 residues long. The CDR3 reads CASSDALAGGYEQYF. CDR3 coding DNA: TGTGCCAGCAGTGATGCTCTAGCGGGGGGGTACGAGCAGTACTTC.

The chain has TRBV6-5 and TRBJ2-7; 7 positions agree with TRBD1. Unmatched junction bases numbered 2, after V lost 7 bases and J lost 5 bases. There are 11 residues in the CDR3. The germline V gene has CDR1 MNHEY and CDR2 SVGAGI. The CDR3 DNA reads TGTGCCAGCACAACAGGGGACGAGCAGTACTTC. This codes for CASTTGDEQYF.

The V call is TRBV7-9, the J call TRBJ1-6; 9 positions match TRBD1. From germline, CDR1 is SEHNR and CDR2 FQNEAQ (reference sequence). V lost 1 base to trimming and J lost 8 bases; unmatched junction nucleotides: 6. There are 16 residues in the CDR3. The CDR3, as DNA: TGTGCCAGCAGCTTAGTACTGACAGGGGGAGATTCACCCCTCCACTTT. Its translation is CASSLVLTGGDSPLHF.

This clone appeared once. V is TRBV25-1 and J is TRBJ2-2; D is ambiguous. The CDR3 is 12 residues long. V was shortened by 0 bases and J by 4 bases, with 0 bases between the two germline ends. Per germline, CDR1 MGHDK and CDR2 SYGVNS. In nucleotides, the CDR3 is TGTGCCAGCAGTGAATACACCGGGGAGCTGTTTTTT. Translating gives CASSEYTGELFF.

This clone has a handful of counts. The chain recombines TRBV10-3 with TRBJ1-2; D is unresolved. The CDR3 loop spans 13 amino acids. Germline V gene lookup returns CDR1 ENHRY and CDR2 SYGVKD. V gave up 8 bases and J gave up 0 bases, with 10 bases separating them. The CDR3: CAILAGTNYGYTF. In DNA, the CDR3 is TGTGCCATCCTAGCCGGTACTAACTATGGCTACACCTTC.

V usage is TRBV27 and J usage is TRBJ1-5, with D unclear. V was clipped by 11 bases and J by 5 bases, with 16 bases between them. The CDR3 is 13 amino acids. CDR1 MNHEY and CDR2 SMNVEV come from the germline V gene (reference sequence). The CDR3 DNA follows: TGTGCCTCTTGGGGAGGAGGAGATCAGCCCCAGCATTTT. Encoded protein: CASWGGGDQPQHF.

The CDR3 DNA follows: TGTGCCATCCTTACAGGGATTAGCACAGATACGCAGTATTTT. Its protein is CAILTGISTDTQYF. This chain joins TRBV6-1 and TRBJ2-3, with a tentative D call TRBD1 (6 bases). The CDR3 is made up of 14 amino acids. The germline CDR1 and CDR2 sequences are MNHNS and SASEGT. The germline V and J ends were trimmed by 10 bases and 0 bases, with 14 bases remaining between them.